Presented here are 31 T cell receptor gamma chains from one specimen sequenced in a study of intestinal T cells in coeliac disease. For each case, the template was genomic DNA from ten approximately 5-µm formalin-fixed paraffin-embedded scrolls. Using 150 to 200 ng of biopsy DNA, TRG was amplified with LymphoTrack primers. With CATT, TCRdb re-called clones from the multiplex PCR reads. Here the sample spans under 950 gamma-chain clones, over 45% being singletons. The sequencing sample was made of a duodenal biopsy. The receptors originated from a human donor with celiac disease.

The chain is built from TRGV10 and TRGJP1. TRGV10 is recorded as an ORF, its role being uncertain. The CDR3 runs 14 residues. J was trimmed by 7 bases and V by 8 bases; bases with no gene match: 11. CDR3 loop: CAAWDLRNGWFKIF. The CDR3 bases are TGTGCTGCGTGGGATTTGAGGAATGGTTGGTTCAAGATATTT.

This clone was detected only once. This chain uses TRGV4 with TRGJ1 or TRGJ2. CDR3 length: 14 residues. The germline gives CDR1 EGSTGY, CDR2 YDSYTSSV. V trimming: 0 bases; J trimming: 13 bases; junction bases outside the gene matches: 15. CDR3 sequence: CATWDGRPIIRKLF. The CDR3 coding sequence is TGTGCCACCTGGGATGGGCGGCCTATAATAAGAAAACTCTTT.

This clone is large (0.1 to 1%) by share. V usage is TRGV10 and J usage is TRGJ1 or TRGJ2. TRGV10 is an ORF, and what it does is uncertain. The CDR3 totals 10 residues. Losses at the gene ends were 8 bases for V and 8 bases for J; bases not matched to a gene: 4. In DNA, the CDR3 is TGTGCTGCGTGGGACCATAAGAAACTCTTT. It translates to CAAWDHKKLF.

The chain uses TRGV2 and TRGJP1. Per the germline V gene, CDR1 is EGSNGY and CDR2 is YDSYNSKV. The V segment lost 6 bases and the J segment 0 bases; nucleotides outside the gene matches: 19. CDR3 length: 19 amino acids. The DNA for the CDR3 is TGTGCCACCTGGACGGGAGGAGAGGGAAGGAATACCACTGGTTGGTTCAAGATATTT. This gives the protein CATWTGGEGRNTTGWFKIF.

This sequence joins TRGV8 and TRGJ1 or TRGJ2. The CDR3 loop spans 11 amino acids. Germline V lookup: CDR1 VENAVY, CDR2 YDSYNSRV. J was trimmed by 9 bases and V by 9 bases; bases with no gene match: 11. The CDR3 loop is CATVLPPKKLF. The CDR3 nucleotides are TGTGCCACCGTCCTACCACCTAAGAAACTCTTT.

Of note for this clone: Translating this DNA gives a protein that differs at residue 5 from the TCRdb one, which belongs to a much larger clone; a read error is likely, and the protein shown is this translation. This chain connects TRGV9 to TRGJ1 or TRGJ2. The germline V gene has CDR1 GITISATS and CDR2 ISYDGTV (reference sequence). The CDR3 length is 13 residues. After removal of 5 bases from V and 10 bases from J, the junction contained 14 bases not matched to a gene. The CDR3 protein is CALWGVNAKKKLF. DNA for the CDR3: TGTGCCTTGTGGGGGGTCAACGCCAAAAAGAAACTCTTT.

Within the sample, this clone is hyperexpanded. Other nucleotide sequences in the sample specify the same CDR3. V is TRGV10 and J is TRGJ1 or TRGJ2. TRGV10 falls under the ORF class, with uncertain function. Trimming at V came to 8 bases and at J to 0 bases, leaving 8 bases not matched to a gene. CDR3 length: 14 residues. CDR3: CAAWDDKNYYKKLF. In DNA form, the CDR3 reads TGTGCTGCGTGGGATGACAAGAATTATTATAAGAAACTCTTT.

This clone appeared a few times. This sequence is one base from a far larger clone and is likely a read error. Other DNA sequences of this sample code for an identical CDR3. This chain links TRGV2 with TRGJP2. This CDR3 has 17 amino acids. Germline V CDR1 and CDR2: EGSNGY, YDSYNSKV. The CDR3 loop is CATWEVIPNSSDWIKTF. CDR3 sequence (DNA): TGTGCCACCTGGGAGGTGATACCCAATAGTAGCGATTGGATCAAGACGTTT.

With respect to this clone: Translating this DNA gives a protein that differs at residue 8 from the TCRdb one, which belongs to a much larger clone; a read error is likely, and the protein shown is this translation. This chain links TRGV4 with TRGJP1. Losses at the gene ends were 0 bases for V and 9 bases for J; bases not matched to a gene: 4. CDR1 EGSTGY and CDR2 YDSYTSSV come from the germline V gene. CDR3 size: 13 residues. CDR3 sequence (DNA): TGTGCCACCTGGGATGGGCGCAGTTGGTTCAAGATATTT. It specifies CATWDGRSWFKIF.

This clone was seen a handful of times. The rearrangement links TRGV2 to TRGJ1 or TRGJ2. The CDR3 consists of 14 residues. V was clipped by 1 base and J by 5 bases; unmatched bases: 8. The germline V gene encodes CDR1 EGSNGY and CDR2 YDSYNSKV. The CDR3 sequence is CATWDGPNHYKKLF. CDR3 coding DNA: TGTGCCACCTGGGACGGCCCAAACCATTATAAGAAACTCTTT.

This clone was found a few times. The protein that TCRdb holds for this DNA derives from a much larger clone and differs from the translated DNA at residue 7, which likely indicates a read error; the protein shown here is translated from the DNA. The V and J genes are TRGV10 and TRGJP1. TRGV10 is assigned to the ORF class and has an uncertain function. The CDR3 loop spans 13 amino acids. The CDR3 nucleotides are TGTGCTGCGTGGAATACCATTGGTTGGTTCAAGATATTT. Amino acid sequence: CAAWNTIGWFKIF.

This clone was observed a few times. V usage is TRGV10 and J usage is TRGJ1 or TRGJ2. TRGV10 is known as an ORF, though its function is uncertain. After removal of 8 bases from V and 10 bases from J, the junction contained 18 bases not matched to a gene. The CDR3 contains 14 residues. In nucleotides, the CDR3 is TGTGCTGCGTGGGAGGTGGGGGGCCCGGCAAAGAAACTCTTT. This translates into CAAWEVGGPAKKLF.

The chain has TRGV10 and TRGJ1 or TRGJ2. TRGV10 is identified as an open reading frame with a role that is uncertain. Losses at the gene ends were 8 bases for V and 7 bases for J; bases not matched to a gene: 12. The CDR3 spans 13 residues. The CDR3 DNA reads as TGTGCTGCGTGGGATACCTTTAGCTATAAGAAACTCTTT. Translating it yields CAAWDTFSYKKLF.

This chain uses TRGV5 with TRGJ1 or TRGJ2. CDR1 and CDR2 from the germline V gene are VINAFY and YDVSNSKD. With V trimmed by 3 bases and J by 5 bases, 7 bases remained unmatched. The CDR3 has 13 amino acids. CDR3 bases: TGTGCCACCTGGGACTTATGCAATTATAAGAAACTCTTT. Amino acid sequence: CATWDLCNYKKLF.

J is TRGJ1 or TRGJ2 and V is TRGV9. This CDR3 region has 15 residues. The junction had 15 bases not matched to a gene; V was cut back by 6 bases and J by 4 bases. Germline-derived CDR1 and CDR2 are GITISATS and ISYDGTV (reference sequence). CDR3 sequence (DNA): TGTGCCTTGTGGACCCCCGTATATTTGTATTATAAGAAACTCTTT. It specifies CALWTPVYLYYKKLF.

A few counts support this clone. The TCRdb protein, from a much larger clone, departs from this DNA's translation at residue 5, likely by read error; the protein shown derives from the DNA. CDR3 sequence reads: CATWGGAYYKKLF. The CDR3 bases are TGTGCCACCTGGGGCGGGGCTTATTATAAGAAACTCTTT. The rearrangement uses TRGV2 and TRGJ1 or TRGJ2. The CDR3 has 13 residues. Germline V gene lookup returns CDR1 EGSNGY and CDR2 YDSYNSKV.

This chain joins TRGV2 and TRGJ1 or TRGJ2. The CDR3 loop spans 15 amino acids. Trimming took 12 bases from V and 1 from J; bases not matched to a gene: 18. CDR1 is EGSNGY and CDR2 is YDSYNSKV in the germline V gene. The CDR3 DNA reads TGTGCCCACCTGGGACGGGCTAATAATTATTATAAGAAACTCTTT. Encoded protein: CAHLGRANNYYKKLF.

Note on this clone: Other DNA sequences in this sample translate to the same CDR3. The rearrangement links TRGV11 to TRGJ1 or TRGJ2. TRGV11 is identified as an open reading frame with a role that is uncertain. This CDR3 has 11 amino acids. The ends lost 7 bases at V and 9 bases at J; junction bases unmatched: 6. Here the CDR3 DNA reads TGTGCCTGCTGGATCAGACCTAAGAAACTCTTT. Its protein product is CACWIRPKKLF.

As to this clone: The sample carries other DNA sequences with the same CDR3. The gene calls are TRGV4 and TRGJ1 or TRGJ2. Trimming took 2 bases from V and 16 from J; bases not matched to a gene: 5. CDR1 is EGSTGY, CDR2 YDSYTSSV, per germline. This CDR3 contains 9 residues. CDR3 sequence reads: CATWDVDLF. The CDR3 DNA reads as TGTGCCACCTGGGATGTGGACCTCTTT.

Concerning this clone: A far larger clone is only one base removed, so a read error is likely. The sample holds other DNA sequences that translate to the same CDR3. CDR3 coding DNA: TGTGCCACCTGGGATGGGCGCGGTTGGTTTAAGATATTT. Protein sequence: CATWDGRGWFKIF. This sequence joins TRGV4 and TRGJP1. The CDR3 consists of 13 residues. Germline-derived CDR1 and CDR2 are EGSTGY and YDSYTSSV.

V is TRGV8 and J is TRGJ1 or TRGJ2. The CDR3 loop spans 14 amino acids. CDR1 is VENAVY and CDR2 is YDSYNSRV in the germline V gene. The CDR3 spells CAPGIKQGYYKKLF. The CDR3 coding sequence is TGTGCACCTGGGATAAAACAGGGTTATTATAAGAAACTCTTT.

Comments on this clone: It differs at one base from a far larger clone, so likely a read error. The sample carries other DNA sequences with the same CDR3. The chain is built from TRGV10 and TRGJ1 or TRGJ2. TRGV10 is an open reading frame, and its role is uncertain. The CDR3 runs to 14 residues. The CDR3 reads CAAWDDKNYYKKLF. The CDR3 coding sequence is TGTGCTGCGTGGGATGACAAGAATTATTATAAGAAGCTCTTT.

To note about this clone: This may stem from a read error, because a much larger clone lies one nucleotide away. In the same sample, other DNA sequences code for this CDR3. The rearrangement joins TRGV10 to TRGJ1 or TRGJ2. TRGV10 is an ORF, with its function uncertain. This CDR3 has 15 residues. CDR3 loop: CAAWGGGVYYYKKLF. CDR3 coding DNA: TGTGCTGCGTGGGGTGGGGGTGTGTACTATTATAAGAAGCTCTTT.

This clone has more than one count but fewer than ten. The protein held in TCRdb is that of a much larger clone and does not match this DNA's translation at residue 4, likely because of a read error; the protein shown is translated from the DNA. The chain couples TRGV2 to TRGJP2. This CDR3 has 17 amino acids. Germline assignment: CDR1 EGSNGY and CDR2 YDSYNSKV. CDR3 nucleotides: TGTGCCACCCGGGAGGTGATACCCAATAGTAGTGATTGGATCAAGACGTTT. Protein: CATREVIPNSSDWIKTF.

Remarks on this clone: The mismatch at residue 9 between this DNA's translation and the TCRdb protein of a much larger clone likely reflects a read error; the protein shown is translated from the DNA. The chain joins TRGV3 to TRGJ1 or TRGJ2. The CDR3 has 16 residues. Germline V gene data show CDR1 as VTNTFY and CDR2 as YDVSTARD (reference sequence). After removal of 0 bases from V and 3 bases from J, the junction contained 11 bases not matched to a gene. CDR3 protein: CATWDRPRSSYYKKLF. The CDR3 DNA is TGTGCCACCTGGGACAGGCCTCGATCATCTTATTATAAGAAACTCTTT.

This rearrangement joins TRGV10 to TRGJ1 or TRGJ2. TRGV10 is an open reading frame whose function is uncertain. The CDR3 sequence is 13 residues long. V was clipped by 8 bases and J by 11 bases; unmatched bases: 16. CDR3 bases: TGTGCTGCGTGGGATCTGAAGGAGTATGAGAAACTCTTT. As protein: CAAWDLKEYEKLF.

The chain combines TRGV10 with TRGJ1 or TRGJ2. TRGV10 is sorted into the ORF group, with uncertain function. V dropped 8 bases and J dropped 0; count of bases not matched to a gene: 17. The CDR3 totals 17 residues. CDR3 DNA: TGTGCTGCGTGGGGACTCGGAGGTGGGAAGAATTATTATAAGAAACTCTTT. Translating gives CAAWGLGGGKNYYKKLF.

The genes are TRGV9 and TRGJ1 or TRGJ2. The V and J ends lost 5 bases and 0 bases, in that order; junction bases with no gene match: 4. This CDR3 spans 13 amino acids. The V gene's germline CDR1 is GITISATS and CDR2 ISYDGTV (reference sequence). CDR3 bases: TGTGCCTTGTGGGGGTGGAATTATTATAAGAAACTCTTT. This gives the protein CALWGWNYYKKLF.

This clone is judged medium-sized. The V and J genes are TRGV4 and TRGJP1. V lost 5 bases and J lost 5; bases outside the gene matches: 2. This CDR3 spans 12 amino acids. The V gene's germline CDR1 is EGSTGY and CDR2 YDSYTSSV. CDR3 sequence reads: CATWGTGWFKIF. CDR3 sequence (DNA): TGTGCCACCTGGGGTACTGGTTGGTTCAAGATATTT.

The sample holds a few counts of this clone. The translation of this DNA and the TCRdb protein of a much larger clone differ at residue 16, probably owing to a read error; the protein shown here is translated from the DNA. The V gene is TRGV10, the J gene TRGJP1. TRGV10 belongs to the ORF category, with a function that is uncertain. The CDR3 runs to 17 residues. In DNA form, the CDR3 reads TGTGCTGCGTGGCTACGAAGGAGGGTTACCACTGGTTGGTTCAAGACATTT. Translation gives CAAWLRRRVTTGWFKTF.

This clone was observed once. This chain uses TRGV10 with TRGJP1. TRGV10 is designated an ORF whose function remains uncertain. The CDR3 runs to 13 residues. Here the CDR3 reads CARGSYTGWFKIF. DNA of the CDR3: TGTGCGCGTGGGTCATACACTGGTTGGTTCAAGATATTT.